This passage covers 19 T cell receptor beta chains from one sample sequenced in a study of T cells in Graves' hyperthyroidism and ophthalmopathy. The TCR beta CDR3 regions underwent amplification using RNA transcripts as the source. Initially, a first-round RT-PCR of the TCR CDR3 employed the HTBI primer set. MiXCR, applied by TCRdb to the multiplex PCR reads, yields one record per CDR3 protein. The sample includes 700,000 to 850,000 distinct CDR3 sequences, roughly a third seen only once; the top ten take about a third. Sequencing was done on a sample of blood. These receptors were collected from a middle-aged woman with Graves' hyperthyroidism.

This clonotype was found many times. The chain carries TRBV20-1 and TRBJ2-5; 11 bases map to TRBD2. Per the germline V gene, CDR1 is DFQATT and CDR2 is SNEGSKA (reference sequence). Losses at the gene ends were 2 bases for V and 4 bases for J; bases not matched to a gene: 6. This CDR3 spans 15 amino acids. The CDR3 here is CSARQLAGVPETQYF. CDR3 coding DNA: TGCAGTGCTAGACAACTAGCGGGAGTTCCAGAGACCCAGTACTTC.

Details on this clonotype: A clone one base away is much larger, so this may be a read error. This chain links TRBV20-1 with TRBJ2-2; tentative D call: TRBD2 (5 bases). Germline values: CDR1 DFQATT, CDR2 SNEGSKA (reference sequence). Trimming took off 4 bases at V and 6 bases at J, with 6 bases between the two ends. The CDR3 loop spans 11 amino acids. The CDR3 region has the DNA TGCAGTGCTATGGACTCCGGGGAGCTGTTTTTT. As protein: CSAMDSGELFF.

With respect to this clonotype: A junction boundary mismatches the germline segment, possibly from a read error. The chain combines TRBV20-1 with TRBJ2-7; a possible D gene is TRBD2 (5 bases). Germline CDR1 reads DFQATT; CDR2 reads SNEGSKA (reference sequence). The CDR3 extends over 13 amino acids. The CDR3 here is CAWSLGSTYEQYF. The DNA of the CDR3 is TGTGCCTGGAGCCTAGGGAGTACCTACGAGCAGTACTTC.

This sequence joins TRBV4-2 and TRBJ1-1; D unresolved. Germline V gene sequence: CDR1 LGHNA, CDR2 YNFKEQ. Trimming shortened V by 4 bases and J by 1 base, and 13 bases separated the two germline ends. This CDR3 spans 15 amino acids. The CDR3 DNA reads TGTGCCAGCAGCCCCGAGCGGGCTGCGAACACTGAAGCTTTCTTT. Translated, it gives CASSPERAANTEAFF.

There are many counts of this clonotype. The chain uses TRBV7-9 and TRBJ2-7; 10 bases match TRBD2. V dropped 1 base and J dropped 6; count of bases not matched to a gene: 6. CDR3 length: 15 amino acids. Germline CDR1 is SEHNR and CDR2 is FQNEAQ (reference sequence). CDR3 amino acids: CASSLVASGSPEQYF. The CDR3 DNA reads as TGTGCCAGCAGCTTAGTCGCTAGCGGGAGCCCCGAGCAGTACTTC.

Many counts were recorded for this clonotype. This chain links TRBV10-3 with TRBJ1-5; 10 bases line up with TRBD1. Germline CDR1 reads ENHRY; CDR2 reads SYGVKD. With V trimmed by 4 bases and J by 5 bases, 5 bases remained unmatched. The CDR3 has 15 residues. CDR3 in amino acids: CAISAATGGHQPQHF. Here the CDR3 DNA reads TGTGCCATCAGTGCGGCGACAGGGGGCCATCAGCCCCAGCATTTT.

This clonotype was recorded at least ten times. This sequence joins TRBV29-1 and TRBJ2-2; D not resolved. Trimming stripped 4 bases from V and 3 bases from J, with 9 bases between. CDR1 and CDR2 from the germline V gene are SQVTM and ANQGSEA. The CDR3 has 13 amino acids. CDR3 nucleotides: TGCAGCGTTGTTGAGGTAGACACCGGGGAGCTGTTTTTT. Residues: CSVVEVDTGELFF.

Worth noting for this clonotype: A much bigger clone sits one base away, suggesting this may be a read error. The chain joins TRBV7-9 to TRBJ1-1; possible D gene TRBD1, 5 bases. The V gene lost 5 bases and the J gene lost 1 base, with 11 bases spanning the gap. The CDR3 has 14 amino acids. Germline CDR1 and CDR2: SEHNR and FQNEAQ (reference sequence). CDR3 protein: CASSPLQENTEAFF. The CDR3 bases are TGTGCCAGCAGCCCCCTACAGGAGAACACTGAAGCTTTCTTT.

This clonotype has ten or more counts. The chain has TRBV7-9 and TRBJ1-1, with 7 positions matching TRBD1. V lost 4 bases and J lost 6; bases outside the gene matches: 11. The CDR3 spans 15 residues. Germline CDR1 is SEHNR and CDR2 is FQNEAQ (reference sequence). CDR3 amino acids: CASSSTGPVSAEAFF. The CDR3 nucleotides are TGTGCCAGCAGCTCGACAGGGCCGGTTAGCGCTGAAGCTTTCTTT.

The V gene is TRBV7-2, the J gene TRBJ2-7, with TRBD1 matching over 12 bases. Germline CDR1 is SGHTA and CDR2 is FQGNSA. Losses at the gene ends were 5 bases for V and 7 bases for J; bases not matched to a gene: 15. The CDR3 covers 17 residues. In DNA form, the CDR3 reads TGTGCCAGCAGCCAGGACTATCGGGGACAGGGGGCAGAAGAGCAGTACTTC. This encodes CASSQDYRGQGAEEQYF.

There are many counts of this clonotype. The chain combines TRBV10-3 with TRBJ2-2; 10 nucleotides line up with TRBD2. Germline lookup yields CDR1 ENHRY and CDR2 SYGVKD. This CDR3 spans 14 amino acids. Unmatched junction bases numbered 10, after V lost 11 bases and J lost 7 bases. Here the CDR3 reads CAAEGTSAHGELFF. CDR3 bases: TGTGCCGCCGAAGGGACTAGCGCTCACGGGGAGCTGTTTTTT.

The chain has TRBV9 and TRBJ2-2; the D gene could be TRBD1 or TRBD2 (7 bases each). CDR1 is SGDLS and CDR2 is YYNGEE in the germline V gene. The V end was cut by 5 bases, the J end by 6 bases, with 26 bases between. This CDR3 is 18 amino acids long. The CDR3 reads CASRPSRGGDPRAGELFF. For the CDR3, the DNA is TGTGCCAGCAGACCCTCCAGGGGGGGGGACCCCAGGGCCGGGGAGCTGTTTTTT.

This chain links TRBV19 with TRBJ1-1; D is perhaps TRBD1 (5 bases). V was cut by 8 bases and J by 3 bases, with 16 bases left in between. This CDR3 is 14 amino acids long. In germline, CDR1 is LNHDA, CDR2 SQIVND (reference sequence). CDR3 residues: CASSRRDGYTEAFF. In DNA form, the CDR3 reads TGTGCCAGTTCCCGGCGGGACGGATACACTGAAGCTTTCTTT.

There are many counts of this clonotype. The rearrangement uses TRBV19 and TRBJ1-6; a possible D gene is TRBD1 (5 bases). The CDR3 extends over 13 amino acids. V was trimmed by 4 bases and J by 7 bases, leaving 8 bases between them. Germline lookup yields CDR1 LNHDA and CDR2 SQIVND (reference sequence). The DNA for the CDR3 is TGTGCCAGTAGTAGGGGCAACAATTCACCCCTCCACTTT. It codes for CASSRGNNSPLHF.

The genes are TRBV11-2 and TRBJ2-7; 8 bases line up with TRBD1. The CDR3 totals 13 residues. Germline V gene data show CDR1 as SGHAT and CDR2 as FQNNGV. The V segment lost 5 bases and the J segment 6 bases; nucleotides outside the gene matches: 6. The CDR3 DNA follows: TGTGCCAGCAGCAAGACCACAGGGGGCGAGCAGTACTTC. This codes for CASSKTTGGEQYF.

About this clonotype itself: A much larger clone is a single base away; this may be a read error. The V gene is TRBV20-1, the J gene TRBJ1-5, with D unresolved. Germline loops: CDR1 DFQATT, CDR2 SNEGSKA (reference sequence). Trimming cost V 0 bases and J 1 base, with 7 bases left between them. CDR3 length: 14 amino acids. The CDR3 DNA reads as TGCAGTGCTAGAGAGGGTACGAGCAATCAGCCCCAGCATTTT. This gives the protein CSAREGTSNQPQHF.

Ten or more counts support this clonotype. DNA of the CDR3: TGTGCCAGTAGTATAAGGACAGGGTCCGGGGCCAACGTCCTGACTTTC. This codes for CASSIRTGSGANVLTF. The gene calls are TRBV19 and TRBJ2-6, with TRBD1 identical over 8 bases. The V and J ends lost 2 bases and 4 bases, in that order; junction bases with no gene match: 4. Germline values: CDR1 LNHDA, CDR2 SQIVND (reference sequence). The CDR3 sequence is 16 residues long. The full variable domain, in which reference TRBV19 and TRBJ2-6 provide the parts outside the CDR3, is DGGITQSPKYLFRKEGQNVTLSCEQNLNHDAMYWYRQDPGQGLRLIYYSQIVNDFQKGDIAEGYSVSREKKESFPLTVTSAQKNPTAFYLCASSIRTGSGANVLTFGAGSRLTVL.

This clonotype was detected ten times or more. The J gene is TRBJ1-1, the V gene TRBV15, with 8 nucleotides matching TRBD1. J gave up 7 bases and V 3 bases, and 7 bases lay outside the gene matches. The germline V gene encodes CDR1 LNHNV and CDR2 YYDKDF (reference sequence). The CDR3 is 14 residues long. The CDR3 nucleotides are TGTGCCACCAGCAGGGAGGACAGGGCGTATGAAGCTTTCTTT. It translates to CATSREDRAYEAFF.

Regarding this clonotype: A much larger clone sits a single nucleotide away, making a read error possible. This chain joins TRBV7-2 and TRBJ2-5; the match to TRBD2 covers 8 bases. The CDR3 totals 16 residues. Germline V gives CDR1 SGHTA, CDR2 FQGNSA. The CDR3 loop is CASSREPGLGQETQYF. The CDR3 bases are TGCGCCAGCAGCCGAGAACCGGGACTAGGGCAAGAGACCCAGTACTTC. Based on the CDR3 plus reference TRBV7-2 and TRBJ2-5, the full variable domain is GAGVSQSPSNKVTEKGKDVELRCDPISGHTALYWYRQSLGQGLEFLIYFQGNSAPDKSGLPSDRFSAERTGGSVSTLTIQRTQQEDSAVYLCASSREPGLGQETQYFGPGTRLLVL.